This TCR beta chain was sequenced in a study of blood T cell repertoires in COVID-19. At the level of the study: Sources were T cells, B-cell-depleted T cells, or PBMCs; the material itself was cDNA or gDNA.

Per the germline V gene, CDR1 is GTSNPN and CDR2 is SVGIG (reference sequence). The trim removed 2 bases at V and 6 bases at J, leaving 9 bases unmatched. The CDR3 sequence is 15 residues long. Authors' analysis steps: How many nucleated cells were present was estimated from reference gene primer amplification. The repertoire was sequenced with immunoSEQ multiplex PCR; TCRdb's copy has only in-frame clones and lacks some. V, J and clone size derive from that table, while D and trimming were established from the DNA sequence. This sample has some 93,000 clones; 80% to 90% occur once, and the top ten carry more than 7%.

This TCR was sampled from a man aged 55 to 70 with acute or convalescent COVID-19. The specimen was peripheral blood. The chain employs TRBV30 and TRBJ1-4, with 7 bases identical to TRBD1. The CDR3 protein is CAWSRDSRLHEKLFF. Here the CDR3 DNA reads TGTGCCTGGAGTCGGGACAGTCGACTTCATGAAAAACTGTTTTTT.